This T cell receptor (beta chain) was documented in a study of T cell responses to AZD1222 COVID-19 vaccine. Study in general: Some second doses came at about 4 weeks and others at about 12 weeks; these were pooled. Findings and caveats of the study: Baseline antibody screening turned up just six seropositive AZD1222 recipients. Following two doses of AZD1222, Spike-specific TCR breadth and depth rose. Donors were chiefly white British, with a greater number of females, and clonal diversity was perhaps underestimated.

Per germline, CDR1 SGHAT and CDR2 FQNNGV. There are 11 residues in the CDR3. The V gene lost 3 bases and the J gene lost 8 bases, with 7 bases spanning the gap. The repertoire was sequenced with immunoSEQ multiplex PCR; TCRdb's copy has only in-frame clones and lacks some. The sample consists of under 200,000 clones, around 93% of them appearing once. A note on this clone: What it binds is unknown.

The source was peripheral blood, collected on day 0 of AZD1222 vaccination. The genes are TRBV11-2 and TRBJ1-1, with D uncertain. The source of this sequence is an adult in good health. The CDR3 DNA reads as TGTGCCAGCAGCTTGATTTTGGAAGCTTTCTTT. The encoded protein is CASSLILEAFF.